This passage covers 15 T cell receptor beta chains from one sample sequenced in a study of radiotherapy plus CTLA-4 blockade in lung cancer. Generated by immunoSEQ multiplex PCR, the TCRdb table keeps only in-frame clones and is missing some. The sample lists 48,000 or so clones, 84% seen once, with 4.8% in the top ten. The source was peripheral blood, collected from a patient treated with radiotherapy plus ipilimumab. These receptors were taken from a human donor with non-small cell lung cancer whose response to radiotherapy plus ipilimumab could not be evaluated.

The gene calls are TRBV29-1 and TRBJ2-3, with D tentatively TRBD1 (5 bases). The ends were cut back, 7 bases at V and 4 bases at J, with 15 bases in the middle. Germline CDR1 and CDR2: SQVTM and ANQGSEA. The CDR3 runs to 13 residues. The CDR3: CSGYRSYADTQYF. DNA for the CDR3: TGCAGCGGGTACAGGAGTTACGCAGATACGCAGTATTTT.

This sequence joins TRBV7-9 and TRBJ2-1; no reliable D call. Germline-derived CDR1 and CDR2 are SEHNR and FQNEAQ (reference sequence). The ends were cut back, 1 base at V and 6 bases at J, with 7 bases in the middle. CDR3 length: 13 amino acids. CDR3 residues: CASSLVLSNEQFF. CDR3 sequence (DNA): TGTGCCAGCAGCTTAGTGCTCAGCAATGAGCAGTTCTTC. The variable domain in full, completed from reference TRBV7-9 and TRBJ2-1, reads DTGVSQNPRHKITKRGQNVTFRCDPISEHNRLYWYRQTLGQGPEFLTYFQNEAQLEKSRLLSDRFSAERPKGSFSTLEIQRTEQGDSAMYLCASSLVLSNEQFFGPGTRLTVL.

V is TRBV11-2 and J is TRBJ2-2, with TRBD1 identical over 7 bases. Trimming cost V 5 bases and J 1 base; bases outside gene matches: 7. The CDR3 length is 16 residues. Per the germline V gene, CDR1 is SGHAT and CDR2 is FQNNGV. The CDR3, as DNA: TGTGCCAGCAGCAGCCACAGGGGTCTGAACACCGGGGAGCTGTTTTTT. The encoded protein is CASSSHRGLNTGELFF.

This chain links TRBV7-3 with TRBJ2-3; 10 bases are shared with TRBD2. Germline trimming cut 1 base from V and 0 bases from J; bases unmatched to any gene: 4. The germline CDR1 and CDR2 sequences are SGHTA and FQGTGA. CDR3 length: 17 residues. The CDR3 is CASSLSSGGRSTDTQYF. The DNA of the CDR3 is TGTGCCAGCAGCTTAAGTAGCGGGGGGCGAAGCACAGATACGCAGTATTTT.

This clone has just a few counts. V usage is TRBV19 and J usage is TRBJ2-2, with 7 bases lining up with TRBD1. This CDR3 is built from 15 residues. Germline V gives CDR1 LNHDA, CDR2 SQIVND (reference sequence). V dropped 5 bases and J dropped 7; count of bases not matched to a gene: 10. This CDR3 is CASSPRQGRGGELFF. CDR3 nucleotides: TGTGCCAGTAGTCCAAGACAGGGCAGGGGCGGGGAGCTGTTTTTT.

This clone turned up a few times. The rearrangement joins TRBV29-1 to TRBJ2-2; D is uncertain. The V and J ends lost 3 bases and 0 bases respectively, with 8 bases between them. The CDR3 has 14 residues. Germline lookup yields CDR1 SQVTM and CDR2 ANQGSEA. The CDR3 nucleotides are TGCAGCGTTGATTCCAGGTCGAACACCGGGGAGCTGTTTTTT. Residues: CSVDSRSNTGELFF.

The J gene is TRBJ2-1, the V gene TRBV18; no reliable D call. This CDR3 is 12 amino acids long. CDR1 and CDR2 from the germline V gene are KGHSH and LQKENI. Deletions cut 3 bases from V and 9 bases from J, with 9 bases between. CDR3 loop: CASSPISSEQFF. Written as DNA, the CDR3 is TGTGCCAGCTCACCGATTTCCAGTGAGCAGTTCTTC.

The V call is TRBV28, the J call TRBJ1-1, with 11 bases matching TRBD1. The CDR3 covers 16 residues. The trim removed 4 bases at V and 4 bases at J, leaving 8 bases unmatched. Germline V CDR1 and CDR2: MDHEN, SYDVKM. The CDR3 sequence is CASSSWTGGAVTEAFF. The CDR3 DNA sequence: TGTGCCAGCAGTTCCTGGACAGGGGGCGCGGTCACTGAAGCTTTCTTT.

This sequence joins TRBV7-3 and TRBJ2-2; D is uncertain. This CDR3 is built from 16 residues. Germline lookup yields CDR1 SGHTA and CDR2 FQGTGA. V was clipped by 2 bases and J by 0 bases, with 10 bases between them. The CDR3 DNA sequence: TGTGCCAGCAGCTTATTCTCAGTCGCGAACACCGGGGAGCTGTTTTTT. It is translated as CASSLFSVANTGELFF.

This sequence joins TRBV28 and TRBJ1-1; 8 nucleotides match TRBD1. Germline trimming cut 8 bases from V and 1 base from J; bases unmatched to any gene: 3. The CDR3 spans 13 residues. Per the germline V gene, CDR1 is MDHEN and CDR2 is SYDVKM. CDR3 in amino acids: CASSDRGNTEAFF. CDR3 coding DNA: TGTGCCAGCTCCGACAGGGGGAACACTGAAGCTTTCTTT.

This clone came up once. V gene TRBV15 combines with J gene TRBJ2-2; TRBD2 aligns across 7 bases. Germline CDR1 is LNHNV and CDR2 is YYDKDF (reference sequence). J lost 1 base, V lost 0 bases, and 5 bases had no gene match. The CDR3 has 17 amino acids. The CDR3 region is CATSRERAGLNTGELFF. The DNA of the CDR3 is TGTGCCACCAGCAGAGAACGAGCGGGACTGAACACCGGGGAGCTGTTTTTT.

The V call is TRBV30, the J call TRBJ1-2; 7 bases fit TRBD1. In germline, CDR1 is GTSNPN, CDR2 SVGIG (reference sequence). Trimming at V came to 3 bases and at J to 6 bases, leaving 16 bases not matched to a gene. The CDR3 sequence is 16 residues long. CDR3 protein: CAWSPFLRTGENGYTF. Here the CDR3 DNA reads TGTGCCTGGAGCCCCTTCCTCCGAACAGGGGAAAATGGCTACACCTTC.

This chain connects TRBV6-5 to TRBJ1-5; no clear D gene. Germline V gene lookup returns CDR1 MNHEY and CDR2 SVGAGI. This CDR3 spans 14 amino acids. With 6 bases removed from V and 3 bases from J, the gap between germline ends came to 12 bases. The CDR3 is CASRSGRHNQPQHF. Written as DNA, the CDR3 is TGTGCCAGCAGAAGCGGACGGCACAATCAGCCCCAGCATTTT.

This clone was found a few times. V usage is TRBV19 and J usage is TRBJ1-5, with D perhaps TRBD1 (5 bases). The germline gives CDR1 LNHDA, CDR2 SQIVND (reference sequence). The V and J ends lost 3 bases and 7 bases respectively, with 13 bases between them. The CDR3 sequence is 14 residues long. CDR3 amino acids: CASSITWGGQPQHF. CDR3 bases: TGTGCCAGTAGTATTACTTGGGGCGGCCAGCCCCAGCATTTT.

V gene TRBV10-2 combines with J gene TRBJ1-1; possibly TRBD1 for D (6 bases). The V end was cut by 7 bases, the J end by 8 bases, with 17 bases between. From germline, CDR1 is WSHSY and CDR2 SAAADI. The CDR3 is 13 amino acids. In DNA form, the CDR3 reads TGCGCCAGCACTCTCGGCGGGGGGGCAGAAGCTTTCTTT. This encodes CASTLGGGAEAFF.